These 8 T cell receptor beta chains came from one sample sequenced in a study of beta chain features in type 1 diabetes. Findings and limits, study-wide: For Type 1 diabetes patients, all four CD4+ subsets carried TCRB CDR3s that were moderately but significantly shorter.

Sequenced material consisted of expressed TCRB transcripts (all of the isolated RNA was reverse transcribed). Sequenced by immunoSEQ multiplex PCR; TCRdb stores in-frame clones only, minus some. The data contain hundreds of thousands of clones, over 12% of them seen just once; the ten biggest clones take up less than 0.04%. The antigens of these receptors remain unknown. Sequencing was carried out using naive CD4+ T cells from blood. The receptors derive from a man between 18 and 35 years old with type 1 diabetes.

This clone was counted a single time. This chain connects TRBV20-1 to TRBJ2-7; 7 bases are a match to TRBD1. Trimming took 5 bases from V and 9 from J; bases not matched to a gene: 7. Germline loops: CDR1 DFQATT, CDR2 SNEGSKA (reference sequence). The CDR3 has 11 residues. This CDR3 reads CSASRQGGQYF. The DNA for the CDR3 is TGCAGTGCTTCCAGACAGGGCGGGCAGTACTTC.

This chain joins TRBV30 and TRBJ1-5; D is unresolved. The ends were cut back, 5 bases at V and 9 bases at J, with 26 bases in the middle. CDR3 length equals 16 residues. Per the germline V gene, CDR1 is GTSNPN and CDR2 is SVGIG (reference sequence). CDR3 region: CAWGSAGVGGFRPQHF. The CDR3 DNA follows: TGTGCCTGGGGCTCAGCGGGCGTGGGCGGATTTAGGCCCCAGCATTTT.

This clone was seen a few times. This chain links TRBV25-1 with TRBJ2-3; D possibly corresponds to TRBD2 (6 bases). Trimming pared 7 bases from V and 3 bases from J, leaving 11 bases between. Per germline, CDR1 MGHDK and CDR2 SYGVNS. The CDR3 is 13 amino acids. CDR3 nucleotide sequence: TGTGCCAGCAAAACTAGCTCGACAGATACGCAGTATTTT. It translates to CASKTSSTDTQYF.

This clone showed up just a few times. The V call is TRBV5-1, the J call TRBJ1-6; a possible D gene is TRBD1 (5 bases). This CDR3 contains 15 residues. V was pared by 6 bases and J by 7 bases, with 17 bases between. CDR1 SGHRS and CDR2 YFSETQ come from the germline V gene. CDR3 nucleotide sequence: TGCGCCAGCACCATAGTTGGCAGGGTGAATTCACCCCTCCACTTT. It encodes CASTIVGRVNSPLHF.

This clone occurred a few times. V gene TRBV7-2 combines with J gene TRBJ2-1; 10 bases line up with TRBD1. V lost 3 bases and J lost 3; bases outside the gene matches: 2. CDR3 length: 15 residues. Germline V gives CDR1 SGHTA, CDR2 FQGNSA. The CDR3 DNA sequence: TGTGCCAGCAGCTTTGGACAGGGGGGCTACAATGAGCAGTTCTTC. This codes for CASSFGQGGYNEQFF.

The CDR3 is CASPPSGGEETQYF. The CDR3 nucleotides read TGTGCCAGCCCCCCTAGCGGGGGGGAAGAGACCCAGTACTTC. The chain couples TRBV7-9 to TRBJ2-5; TRBD2 matches 12 bases. Germline V CDR1 and CDR2: SEHNR, FQNEAQ (reference sequence). This CDR3 is built from 14 residues. V dropped 8 bases and J dropped 3; count of bases not matched to a gene: 4.

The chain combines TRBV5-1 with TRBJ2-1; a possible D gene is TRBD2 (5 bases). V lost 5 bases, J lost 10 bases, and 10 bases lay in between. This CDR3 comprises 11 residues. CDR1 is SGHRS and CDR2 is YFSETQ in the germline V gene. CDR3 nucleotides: TGCGCCAGCAGTCAGAGCGGAGAGCAGTTCTTC. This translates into CASSQSGEQFF. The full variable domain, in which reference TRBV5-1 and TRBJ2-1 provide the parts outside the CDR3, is KAGVTQTPRYLIKTRGQQVTLSCSPISGHRSVSWYQQTPGQGLQFLFEYFSETQRNKGNFPGRFSGRQFSNSRSEMNVSTLELGDSALYLCASSQSGEQFFGPGTRLTVL.

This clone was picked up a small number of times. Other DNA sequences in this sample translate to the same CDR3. The CDR3 nucleotides read TGTGCCTGGAGTGTCAGCGGGGGCCCCTACGAGCAGTACTTC. Translated, it gives CAWSVSGGPYEQYF. The chain employs TRBV30 and TRBJ2-7; TRBD2 aligns across 8 bases. CDR3 size: 14 residues. V was clipped by 0 bases and J by 2 bases; unmatched bases: 3. Germline V CDR1 and CDR2: GTSNPN, SVGIG (reference sequence).